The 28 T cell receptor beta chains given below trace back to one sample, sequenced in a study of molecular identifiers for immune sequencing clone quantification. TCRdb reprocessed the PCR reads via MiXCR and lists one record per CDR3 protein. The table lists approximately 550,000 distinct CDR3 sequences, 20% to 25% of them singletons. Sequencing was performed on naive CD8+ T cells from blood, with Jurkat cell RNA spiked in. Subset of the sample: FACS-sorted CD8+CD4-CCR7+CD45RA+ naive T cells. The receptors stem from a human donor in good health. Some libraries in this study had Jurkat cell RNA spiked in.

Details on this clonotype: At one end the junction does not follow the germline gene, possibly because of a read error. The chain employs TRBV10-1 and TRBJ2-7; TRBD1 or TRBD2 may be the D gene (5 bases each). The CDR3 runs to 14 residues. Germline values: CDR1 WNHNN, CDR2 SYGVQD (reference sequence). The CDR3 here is CASSPGDPRDEQHF. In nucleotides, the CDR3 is TGCGCCAGCAGCCCCGGGGACCCTCGAGACGAGCAGCACTTC.

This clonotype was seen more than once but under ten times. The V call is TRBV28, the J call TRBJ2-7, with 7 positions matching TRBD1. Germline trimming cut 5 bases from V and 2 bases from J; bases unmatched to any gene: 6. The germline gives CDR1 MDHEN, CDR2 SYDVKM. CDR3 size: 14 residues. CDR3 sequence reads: CASSTGQKTYEQYF. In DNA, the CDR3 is TGTGCCAGCAGTACGGGACAGAAAACCTACGAGCAGTACTTC.

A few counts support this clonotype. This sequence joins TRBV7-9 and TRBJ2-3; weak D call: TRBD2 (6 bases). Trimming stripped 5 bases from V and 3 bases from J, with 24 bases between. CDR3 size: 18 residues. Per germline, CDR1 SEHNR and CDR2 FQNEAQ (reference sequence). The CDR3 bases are TGTGCCAGCAGCCCCCCCTCCACTAGCCCGGTGGTTACAGATACGCAGTATTTT. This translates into CASSPPSTSPVVTDTQYF.

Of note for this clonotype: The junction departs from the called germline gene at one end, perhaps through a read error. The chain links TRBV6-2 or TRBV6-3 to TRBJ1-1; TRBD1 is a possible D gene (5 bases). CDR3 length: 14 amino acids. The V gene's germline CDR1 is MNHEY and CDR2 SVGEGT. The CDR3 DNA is TGTACCAGCAGTTACGGGCAGGGTCGCACTGAAGCTTTCTTT. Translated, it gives CTSSYGQGRTEAFF.

CDR3 sequence: CSASWRGSTDTQYF. The CDR3 coding sequence is TGCAGTGCTAGTTGGCGGGGTAGCACAGATACGCAGTATTTT. The rearrangement links TRBV20-1 to TRBJ2-3; D may be TRBD2 (6 bases). Trimming cost V 3 bases and J 0 bases, with 10 bases left between them. The CDR3 is made up of 14 amino acids. CDR1 is DFQATT, CDR2 SNEGSKA, per germline (reference sequence).

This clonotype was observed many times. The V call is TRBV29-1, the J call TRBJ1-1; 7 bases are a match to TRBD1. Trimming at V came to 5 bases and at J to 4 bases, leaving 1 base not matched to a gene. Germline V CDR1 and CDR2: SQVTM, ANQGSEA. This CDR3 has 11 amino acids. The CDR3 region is CSVSGGTEAFF. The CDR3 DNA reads TGCAGCGTTTCAGGGGGCACTGAAGCTTTCTTT.

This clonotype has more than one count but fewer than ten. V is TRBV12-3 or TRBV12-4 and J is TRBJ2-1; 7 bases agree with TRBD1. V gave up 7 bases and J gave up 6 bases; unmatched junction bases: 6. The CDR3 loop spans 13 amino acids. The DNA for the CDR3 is TGTGCCAGCACCCTGGACAGGATCAATGAGCAGTTCTTC. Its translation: CASTLDRINEQFF.

The CDR3 DNA sequence: TGTGCCAGCAGGTCAGGGTTGTATGGCTACACCTTC. Residues: CASRSGLYGYTF. V usage is TRBV28 and J usage is TRBJ1-2, with D possibly matching TRBD1 (5 bases). Trimming took off 6 bases at V and 5 bases at J, with 10 bases between the two ends. The germline V gene has CDR1 MDHEN and CDR2 SYDVKM. The CDR3 runs to 12 residues.

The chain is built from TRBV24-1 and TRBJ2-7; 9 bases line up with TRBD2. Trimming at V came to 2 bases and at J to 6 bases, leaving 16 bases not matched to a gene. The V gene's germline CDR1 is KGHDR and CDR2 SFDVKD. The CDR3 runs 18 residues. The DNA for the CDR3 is TGTGCCACCAGTGATTCCGACATCCTGGCGGGAGGGCCGGGCGAGCAGTACTTC. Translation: CATSDSDILAGGPGEQYF.

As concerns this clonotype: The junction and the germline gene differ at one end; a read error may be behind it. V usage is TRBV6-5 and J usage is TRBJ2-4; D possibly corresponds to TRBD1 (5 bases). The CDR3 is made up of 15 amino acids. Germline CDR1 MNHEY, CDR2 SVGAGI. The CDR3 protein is CASSYSGAGADIPYF. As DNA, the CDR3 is TGTGCCAGCAGTTACTCAGGGGCAGGTGCGGACATTCCGTACTTC.

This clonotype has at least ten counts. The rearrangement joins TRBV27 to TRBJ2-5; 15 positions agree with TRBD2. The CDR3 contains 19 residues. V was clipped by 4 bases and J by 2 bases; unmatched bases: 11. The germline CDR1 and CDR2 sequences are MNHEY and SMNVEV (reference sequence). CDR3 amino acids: CASSSLLGLAGGSQETQYF. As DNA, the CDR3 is TGTGCCAGCAGTTCCCTATTGGGACTAGCGGGAGGTTCACAAGAGACCCAGTACTTC.

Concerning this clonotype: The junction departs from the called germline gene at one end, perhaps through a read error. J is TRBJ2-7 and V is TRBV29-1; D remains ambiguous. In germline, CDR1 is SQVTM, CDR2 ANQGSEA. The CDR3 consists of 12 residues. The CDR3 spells CGVAQDSYEQYF. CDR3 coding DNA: TGCGGCGTTGCTCAGGACTCCTACGAGCAGTACTTC.

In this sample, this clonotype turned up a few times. CDR3 region: CASSYGGRLYEQYF. The CDR3 DNA sequence: TGTGCCAGCAGCTATGGGGGTCGGTTGTACGAGCAGTACTTC. This rearrangement joins TRBV7-9 to TRBJ2-7; either TRBD1 or TRBD2 may supply D (5 bases each). V lost 4 bases to trimming and J lost 4 bases, with 14 bases between them. Germline V gives CDR1 SEHNR, CDR2 FQNEAQ (reference sequence). This CDR3 contains 14 residues. The full variable domain, rest sourced from reference TRBV7-9 and TRBJ2-7, is DTGVSQNPRHKITKRGQNVTFRCDPISEHNRLYWYRQTLGQGPEFLTYFQNEAQLEKSRLLSDRFSAERPKGSFSTLEIQRTEQGDSAMYLCASSYGGRLYEQYFGPGTRLTVT.

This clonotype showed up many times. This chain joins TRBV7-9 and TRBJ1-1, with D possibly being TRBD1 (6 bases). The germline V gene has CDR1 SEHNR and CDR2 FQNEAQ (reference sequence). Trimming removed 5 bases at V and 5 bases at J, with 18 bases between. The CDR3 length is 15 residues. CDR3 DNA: TGTGCCAGCAGCCCCTCGGGGGGGGGCCTAACTGAAGCTTTCTTT. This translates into CASSPSGGGLTEAFF.

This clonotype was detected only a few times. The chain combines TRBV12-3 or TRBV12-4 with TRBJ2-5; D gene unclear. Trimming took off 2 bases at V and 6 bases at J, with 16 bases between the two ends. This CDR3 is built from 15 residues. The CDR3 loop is CASSLTPHRMQTQYF. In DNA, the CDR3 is TGTGCCAGCAGTTTAACCCCGCACCGGATGCAGACCCAGTACTTC.

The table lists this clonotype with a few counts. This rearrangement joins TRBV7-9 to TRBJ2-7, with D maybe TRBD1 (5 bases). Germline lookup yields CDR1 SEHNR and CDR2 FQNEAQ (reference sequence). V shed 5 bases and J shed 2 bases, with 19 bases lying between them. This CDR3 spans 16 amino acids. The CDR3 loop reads CASSQPPAGNTYEQYF. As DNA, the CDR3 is TGTGCCAGCAGCCAACCTCCGGCAGGGAATACCTACGAGCAGTACTTC.

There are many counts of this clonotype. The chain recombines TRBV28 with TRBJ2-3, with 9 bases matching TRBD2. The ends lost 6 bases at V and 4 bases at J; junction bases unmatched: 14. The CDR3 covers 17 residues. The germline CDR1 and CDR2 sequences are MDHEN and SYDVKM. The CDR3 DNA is TGTGCCAGCAGGGCAACTCTCCCGGGACTAGCAGCAGATACGCAGTATTTT. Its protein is CASRATLPGLAADTQYF.

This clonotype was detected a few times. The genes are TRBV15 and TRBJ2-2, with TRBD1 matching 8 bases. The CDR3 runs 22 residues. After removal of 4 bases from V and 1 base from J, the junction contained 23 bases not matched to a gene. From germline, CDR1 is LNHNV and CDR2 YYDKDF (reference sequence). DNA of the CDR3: TGTGCCACCAGCACCCATTACCTCACGGGACAGGCTAATAAGGGGAACACCGGGGAGCTGTTTTTT. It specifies CATSTHYLTGQANKGNTGELFF.

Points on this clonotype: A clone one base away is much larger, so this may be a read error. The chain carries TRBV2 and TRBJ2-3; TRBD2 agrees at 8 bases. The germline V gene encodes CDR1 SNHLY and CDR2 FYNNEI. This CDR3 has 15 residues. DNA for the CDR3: TGTGCCGGCAGTGATTCGACTAGCGAATCCGATACGCAGTATTTT. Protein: CAGSDSTSESDTQYF.

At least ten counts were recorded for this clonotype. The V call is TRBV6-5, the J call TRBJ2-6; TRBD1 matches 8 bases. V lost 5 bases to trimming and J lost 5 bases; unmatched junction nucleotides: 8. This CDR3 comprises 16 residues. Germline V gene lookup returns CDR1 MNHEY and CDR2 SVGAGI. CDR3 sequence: CASSPEDRERANVLTF. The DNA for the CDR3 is TGTGCCAGCAGTCCTGAGGACAGGGAAAGGGCCAACGTCCTGACTTTC.

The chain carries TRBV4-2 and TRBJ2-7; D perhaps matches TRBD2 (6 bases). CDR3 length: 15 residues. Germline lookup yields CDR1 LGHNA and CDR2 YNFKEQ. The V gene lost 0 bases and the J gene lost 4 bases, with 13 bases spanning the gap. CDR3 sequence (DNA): TGTGCCAGCAGCCAAGATCAGGGTGCGGGGTACGAGCAGTACTTC. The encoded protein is CASSQDQGAGYEQYF.

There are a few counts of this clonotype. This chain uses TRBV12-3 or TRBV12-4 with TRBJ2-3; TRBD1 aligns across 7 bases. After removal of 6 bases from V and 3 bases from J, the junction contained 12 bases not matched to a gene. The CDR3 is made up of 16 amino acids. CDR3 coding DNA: TGTGCCAGCAGCCCTACACAGGGGTGGGGGACAGATACGCAGTATTTT. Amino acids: CASSPTQGWGTDTQYF.

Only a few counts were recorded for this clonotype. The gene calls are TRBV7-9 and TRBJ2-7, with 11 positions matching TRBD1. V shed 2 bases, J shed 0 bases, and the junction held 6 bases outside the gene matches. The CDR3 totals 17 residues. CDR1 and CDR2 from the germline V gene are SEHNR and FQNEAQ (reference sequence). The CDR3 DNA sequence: TGTGCCAGCAGCTTAAGACTGGGACAGGGGGTCTCCTACGAGCAGTACTTC. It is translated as CASSLRLGQGVSYEQYF.

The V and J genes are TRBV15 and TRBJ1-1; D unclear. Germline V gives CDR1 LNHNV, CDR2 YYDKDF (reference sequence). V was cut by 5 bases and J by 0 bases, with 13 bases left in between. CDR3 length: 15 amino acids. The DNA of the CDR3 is TGTGCCACCAGCCCCGTGACGGTTATGAACACTGAAGCTTTCTTT. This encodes CATSPVTVMNTEAFF.

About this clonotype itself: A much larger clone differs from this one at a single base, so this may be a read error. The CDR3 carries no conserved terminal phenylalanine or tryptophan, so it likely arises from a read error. For the CDR3, the DNA is TGTGCCAGCAGGGCGGCGGGGGGGCTCGTCACAGATACGCAGTATCTT. It is translated as CASRAAGGLVTDTQYL. The V and J genes are TRBV2 and TRBJ2-3; 9 bases agree with TRBD2. This CDR3 has 16 amino acids. Trimming took 6 bases from V and 2 from J; bases not matched to a gene: 9. Looked up from germline, CDR1 is SNHLY and CDR2 is FYNNEI.

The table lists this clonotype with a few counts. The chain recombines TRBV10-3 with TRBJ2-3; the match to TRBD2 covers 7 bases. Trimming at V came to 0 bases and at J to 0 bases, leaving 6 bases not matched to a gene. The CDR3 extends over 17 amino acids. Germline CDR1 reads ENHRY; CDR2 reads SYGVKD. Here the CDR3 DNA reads TGTGCCATCAGTGAGTCAAGAAGCGGGGAAAGCACAGATACGCAGTATTTT. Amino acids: CAISESRSGESTDTQYF.

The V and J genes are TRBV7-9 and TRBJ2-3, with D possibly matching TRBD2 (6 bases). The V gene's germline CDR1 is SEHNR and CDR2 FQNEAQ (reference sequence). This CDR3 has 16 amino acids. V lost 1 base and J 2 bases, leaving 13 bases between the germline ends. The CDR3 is CASSLVPSAITDTQYF. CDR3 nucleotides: TGTGCCAGCAGCTTAGTTCCTAGCGCGATCACAGATACGCAGTATTTT.

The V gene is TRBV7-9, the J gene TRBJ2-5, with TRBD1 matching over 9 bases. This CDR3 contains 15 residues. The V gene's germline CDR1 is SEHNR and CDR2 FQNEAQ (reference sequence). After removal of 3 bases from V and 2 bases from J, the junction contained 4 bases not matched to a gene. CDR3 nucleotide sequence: TGTGCCAGCAGCTTCGGGACAGGGCTACAAGAGACCCAGTACTTC. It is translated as CASSFGTGLQETQYF.